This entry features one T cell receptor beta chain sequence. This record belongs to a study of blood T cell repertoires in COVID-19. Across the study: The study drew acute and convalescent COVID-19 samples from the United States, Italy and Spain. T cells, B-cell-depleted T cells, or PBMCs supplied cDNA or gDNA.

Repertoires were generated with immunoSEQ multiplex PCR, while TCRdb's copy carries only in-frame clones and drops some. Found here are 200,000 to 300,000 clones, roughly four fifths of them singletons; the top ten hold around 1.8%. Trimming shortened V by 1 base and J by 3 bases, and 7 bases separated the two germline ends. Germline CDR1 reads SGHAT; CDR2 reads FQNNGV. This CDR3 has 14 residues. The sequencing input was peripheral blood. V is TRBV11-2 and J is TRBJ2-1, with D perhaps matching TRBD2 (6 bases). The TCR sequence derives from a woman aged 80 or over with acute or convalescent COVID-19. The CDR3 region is CASSLAGVYNEQFF. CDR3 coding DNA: TGTGCCAGCAGCTTAGCGGGGGTCTACAATGAGCAGTTCTTC.